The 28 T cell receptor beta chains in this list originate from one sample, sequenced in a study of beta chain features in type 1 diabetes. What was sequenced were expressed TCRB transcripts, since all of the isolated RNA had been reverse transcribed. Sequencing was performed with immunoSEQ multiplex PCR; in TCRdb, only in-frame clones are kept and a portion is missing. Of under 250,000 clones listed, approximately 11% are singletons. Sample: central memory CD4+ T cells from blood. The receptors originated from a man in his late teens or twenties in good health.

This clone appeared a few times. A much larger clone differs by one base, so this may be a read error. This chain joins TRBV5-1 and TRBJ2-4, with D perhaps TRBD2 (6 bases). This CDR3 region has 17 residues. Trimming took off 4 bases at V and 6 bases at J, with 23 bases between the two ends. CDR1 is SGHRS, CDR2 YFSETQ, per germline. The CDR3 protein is CASSVEGPHGGTNIQYF. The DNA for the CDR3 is TGCGCCAGCAGCGTGGAGGGTCCGCATGGTGGAACAAACATTCAGTACTTC. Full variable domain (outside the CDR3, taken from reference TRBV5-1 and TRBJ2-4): KAGVTQTPRYLIKTRGQQVTLSCSPISGHRSVSWYQQTPGQGLQFLFEYFSETQRNKGNFPGRFSGRQFSNSRSEMNVSTLELGDSALYLCASSVEGPHGGTNIQYFGAGTRLSVL.

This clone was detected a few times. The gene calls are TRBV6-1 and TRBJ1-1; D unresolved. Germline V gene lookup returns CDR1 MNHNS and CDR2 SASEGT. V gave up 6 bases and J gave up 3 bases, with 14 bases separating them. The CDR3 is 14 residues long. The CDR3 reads CASSGFQADTEAFF. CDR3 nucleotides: TGTGCCAGCAGCGGGTTTCAGGCGGACACTGAAGCTTTCTTT.

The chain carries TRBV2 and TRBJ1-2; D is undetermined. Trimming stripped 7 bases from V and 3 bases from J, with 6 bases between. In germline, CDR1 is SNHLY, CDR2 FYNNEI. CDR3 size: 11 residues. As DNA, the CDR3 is TGTGCCAGCACAGTATACTATGGCTACACCTTC. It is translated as CASTVYYGYTF.

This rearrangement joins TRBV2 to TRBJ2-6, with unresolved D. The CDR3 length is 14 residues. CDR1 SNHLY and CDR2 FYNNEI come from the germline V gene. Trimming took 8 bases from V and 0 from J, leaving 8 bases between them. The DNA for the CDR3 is TGTGCCAGCTCCGATGACTCTGGGGCCAACGTCCTGACTTTC. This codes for CASSDDSGANVLTF.

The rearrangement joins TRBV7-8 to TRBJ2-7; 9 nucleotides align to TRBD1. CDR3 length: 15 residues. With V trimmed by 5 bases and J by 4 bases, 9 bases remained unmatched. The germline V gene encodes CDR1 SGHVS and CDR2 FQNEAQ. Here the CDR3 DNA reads TGTGCCAGCAGCGCTTCCAGGACAGGGGCGTACGAGCAGTACTTC. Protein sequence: CASSASRTGAYEQYF.

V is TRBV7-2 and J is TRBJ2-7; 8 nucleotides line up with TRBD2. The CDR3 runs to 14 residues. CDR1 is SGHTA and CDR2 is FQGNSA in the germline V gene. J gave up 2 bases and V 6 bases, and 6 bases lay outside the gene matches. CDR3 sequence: CASSLNSGAYEQYF. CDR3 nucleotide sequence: TGTGCCAGCAGTTTGAATAGCGGGGCCTACGAGCAGTACTTC.

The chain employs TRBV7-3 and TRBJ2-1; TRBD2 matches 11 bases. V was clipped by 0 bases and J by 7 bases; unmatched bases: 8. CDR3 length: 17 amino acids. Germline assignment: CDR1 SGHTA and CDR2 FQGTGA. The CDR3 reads CASSLTLTSGTHNEQFF. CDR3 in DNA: TGTGCCAGCAGCTTAACCCTGACTAGCGGGACCCATAATGAGCAGTTCTTC.

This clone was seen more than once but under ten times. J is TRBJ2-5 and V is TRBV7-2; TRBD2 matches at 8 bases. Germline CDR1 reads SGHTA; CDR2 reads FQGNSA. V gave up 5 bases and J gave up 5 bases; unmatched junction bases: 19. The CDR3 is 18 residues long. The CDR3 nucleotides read TGTGCCAGCAGCCCCCGCGTCGCGAGCGGGAGTAGGATGGAGACCCAGTACTTC. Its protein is CASSPRVASGSRMETQYF.

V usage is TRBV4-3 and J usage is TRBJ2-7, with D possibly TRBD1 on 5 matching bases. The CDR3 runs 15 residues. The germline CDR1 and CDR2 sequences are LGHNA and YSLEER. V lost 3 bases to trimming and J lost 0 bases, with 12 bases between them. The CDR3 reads CASSQRQGVSYEQYF. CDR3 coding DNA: TGCGCCAGCAGCCAGAGGCAGGGCGTCTCCTACGAGCAGTACTTC.

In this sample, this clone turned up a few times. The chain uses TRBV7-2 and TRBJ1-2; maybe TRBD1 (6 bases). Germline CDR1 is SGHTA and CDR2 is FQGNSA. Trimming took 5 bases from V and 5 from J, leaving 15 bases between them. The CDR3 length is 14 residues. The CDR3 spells CASSLTGYLYGYTF. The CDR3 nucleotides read TGTGCCAGCAGCCTTACAGGGTATCTATATGGCTACACCTTC. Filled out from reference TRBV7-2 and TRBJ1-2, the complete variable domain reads GAGVSQSPSNKVTEKGKDVELRCDPISGHTALYWYRQSLGQGLEFLIYFQGNSAPDKSGLPSDRFSAERTGGSVSTLTIQRTQQEDSAVYLCASSLTGYLYGYTFGSGTRLTVV.

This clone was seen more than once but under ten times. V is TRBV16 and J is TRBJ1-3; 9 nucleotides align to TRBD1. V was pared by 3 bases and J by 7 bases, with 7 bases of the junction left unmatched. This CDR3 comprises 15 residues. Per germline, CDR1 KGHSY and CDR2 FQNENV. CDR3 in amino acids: CASSHLPGQGNTIYF. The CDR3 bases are TGTGCCAGCAGCCACCTCCCGGGACAGGGCAACACCATATATTTT. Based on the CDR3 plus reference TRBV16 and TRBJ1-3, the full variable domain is GEEVAQTPKHLVRGEGQKAKLYCAPIKGHSYVFWYQQVLKNEFKFLISFQNENVFDETGMPKERFSAKCLPNSPCSLEIQATKLEDSAVYFCASSHLPGQGNTIYFGEGSWLTVV.

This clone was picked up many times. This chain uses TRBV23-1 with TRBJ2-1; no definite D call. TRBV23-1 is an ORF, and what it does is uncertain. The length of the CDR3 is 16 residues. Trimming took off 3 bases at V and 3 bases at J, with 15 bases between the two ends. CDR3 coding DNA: TGCGCCAGCAGTCACGGTCGACGTCGGGTCTACAATGAGCAGTTCTTC. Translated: CASSHGRRRVYNEQFF.

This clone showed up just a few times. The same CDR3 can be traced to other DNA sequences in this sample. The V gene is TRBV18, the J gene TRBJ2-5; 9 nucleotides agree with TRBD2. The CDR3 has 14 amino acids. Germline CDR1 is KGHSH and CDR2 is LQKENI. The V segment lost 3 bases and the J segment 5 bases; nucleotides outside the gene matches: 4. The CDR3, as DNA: TGTGCCAGCTCACCCGCGGGAGGGCCGGAGACCCAGTACTTC. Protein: CASSPAGGPETQYF.

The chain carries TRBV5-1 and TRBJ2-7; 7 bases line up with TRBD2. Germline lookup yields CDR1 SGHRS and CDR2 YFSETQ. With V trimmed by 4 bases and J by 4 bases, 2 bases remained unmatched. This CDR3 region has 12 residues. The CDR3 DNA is TGCGCCAGCAGCATCGGGGGGTACGAGCAGTACTTC. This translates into CASSIGGYEQYF.

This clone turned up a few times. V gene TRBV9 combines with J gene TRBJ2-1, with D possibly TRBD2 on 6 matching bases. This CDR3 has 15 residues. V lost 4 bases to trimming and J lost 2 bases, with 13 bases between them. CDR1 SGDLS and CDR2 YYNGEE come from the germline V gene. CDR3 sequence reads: CASSPRGGAYNEQFF. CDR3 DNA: TGTGCCAGCAGCCCCCGCGGAGGGGCCTACAATGAGCAGTTCTTC.

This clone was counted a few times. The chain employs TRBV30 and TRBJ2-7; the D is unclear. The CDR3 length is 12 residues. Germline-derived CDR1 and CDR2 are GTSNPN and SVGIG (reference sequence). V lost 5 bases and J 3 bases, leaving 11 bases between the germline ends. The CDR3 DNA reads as TGTGCCTGGGGGCGGTCATACTACGAGCAGTACTTC. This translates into CAWGRSYYEQYF. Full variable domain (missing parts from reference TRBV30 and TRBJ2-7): SQTIHQWPATLVQPVGSPLSLECTVEGTSNPNLYWYRQAAGRGLQLLFYSVGIGQISSEVPQNLSASRPQDRQFILSSKKLLLSDSGFYLCAWGRSYYEQYFGPGTRLTVT.

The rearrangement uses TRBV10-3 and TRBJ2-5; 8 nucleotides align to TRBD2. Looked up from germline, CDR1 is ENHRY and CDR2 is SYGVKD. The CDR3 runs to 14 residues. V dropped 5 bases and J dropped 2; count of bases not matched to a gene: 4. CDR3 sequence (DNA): TGTGCCATCAGTCCGGGACTAGGGCAAGAGACCCAGTACTTC. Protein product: CAISPGLGQETQYF.

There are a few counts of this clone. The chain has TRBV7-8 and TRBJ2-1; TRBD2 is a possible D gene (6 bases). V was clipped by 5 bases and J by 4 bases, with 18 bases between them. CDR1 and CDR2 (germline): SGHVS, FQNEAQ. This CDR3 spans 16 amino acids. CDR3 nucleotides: TGTGCCAGCAGCCTCACCCCTAGCGCGGTTTACAATGAGCAGTTCTTC. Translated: CASSLTPSAVYNEQFF.

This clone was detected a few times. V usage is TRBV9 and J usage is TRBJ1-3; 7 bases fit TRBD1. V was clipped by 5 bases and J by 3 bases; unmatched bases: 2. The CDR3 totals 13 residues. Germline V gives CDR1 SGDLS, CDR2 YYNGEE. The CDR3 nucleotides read TGTGCCAGCAGGGCAGGGGGTGGAAACACCATATATTTT. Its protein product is CASRAGGGNTIYF.

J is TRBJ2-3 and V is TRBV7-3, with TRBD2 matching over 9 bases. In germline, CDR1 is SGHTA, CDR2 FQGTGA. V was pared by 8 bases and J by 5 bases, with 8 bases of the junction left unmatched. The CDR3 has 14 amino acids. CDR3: CASASGRRGDTQYF. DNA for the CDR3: TGTGCCAGCGCAAGCGGGAGGAGGGGAGATACGCAGTATTTT.

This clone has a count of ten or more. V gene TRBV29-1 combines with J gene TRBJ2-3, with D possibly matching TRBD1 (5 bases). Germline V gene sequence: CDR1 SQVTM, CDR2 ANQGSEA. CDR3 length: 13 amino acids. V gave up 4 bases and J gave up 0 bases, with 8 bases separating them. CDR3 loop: CSVAAGSTDTQYF. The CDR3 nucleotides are TGCAGCGTTGCGGCAGGGAGCACAGATACGCAGTATTTT.

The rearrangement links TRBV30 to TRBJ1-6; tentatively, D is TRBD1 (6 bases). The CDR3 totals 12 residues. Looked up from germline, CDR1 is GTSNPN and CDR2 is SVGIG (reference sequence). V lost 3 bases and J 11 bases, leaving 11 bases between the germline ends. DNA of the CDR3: TGTGCCTGGAGCTGGGGGGGGCCACCCCTCCACTTT. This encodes CAWSWGGPPLHF.

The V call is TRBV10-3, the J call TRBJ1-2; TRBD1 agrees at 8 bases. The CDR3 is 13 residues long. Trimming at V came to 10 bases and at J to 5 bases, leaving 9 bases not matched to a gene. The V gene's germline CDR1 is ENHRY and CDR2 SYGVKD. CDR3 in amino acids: CATRGRLGYGYTF. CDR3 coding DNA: TGTGCCACCAGGGGGCGGTTAGGATATGGCTACACCTTC.

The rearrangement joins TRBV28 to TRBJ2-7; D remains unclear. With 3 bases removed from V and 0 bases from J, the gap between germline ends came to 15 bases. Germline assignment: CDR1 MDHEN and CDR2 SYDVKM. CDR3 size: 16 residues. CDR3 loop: CASSFPARGYSYEQYF. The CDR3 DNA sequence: TGTGCCAGCAGTTTCCCCGCTCGAGGATACTCCTACGAGCAGTACTTC. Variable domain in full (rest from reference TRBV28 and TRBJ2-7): DVKVTQSSRYLVKRTGEKVFLECVQDMDHENMFWYRQDPGLGLRLIYFSYDVKMKEKGDIPEGYSVSREKKERFSLILESASTNQTSMYLCASSFPARGYSYEQYFGPGTRLTVT.

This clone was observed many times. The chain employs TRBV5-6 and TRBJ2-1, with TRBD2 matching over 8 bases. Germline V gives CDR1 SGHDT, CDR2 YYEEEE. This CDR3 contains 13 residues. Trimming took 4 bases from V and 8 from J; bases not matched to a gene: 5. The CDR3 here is CASSPPAGDEQFF. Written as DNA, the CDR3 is TGTGCCAGCAGCCCCCCAGCGGGAGATGAGCAGTTCTTC. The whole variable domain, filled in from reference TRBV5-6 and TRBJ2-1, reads DAGVTQSPTHLIKTRGQQVTLRCSPKSGHDTVSWYQQALGQGPQFIFQYYEEEERQRGNFPDRFSGHQFPNYSSELNVNALLLGDSALYLCASSPPAGDEQFFGPGTRLTVL.

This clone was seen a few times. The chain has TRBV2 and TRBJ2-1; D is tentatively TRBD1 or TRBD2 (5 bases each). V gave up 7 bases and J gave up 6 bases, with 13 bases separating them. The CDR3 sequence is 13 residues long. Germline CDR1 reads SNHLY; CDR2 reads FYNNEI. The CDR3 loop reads CASTRAGPNEQFF. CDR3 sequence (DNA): TGTGCCAGCACGAGGGCAGGGCCCAATGAGCAGTTCTTC.

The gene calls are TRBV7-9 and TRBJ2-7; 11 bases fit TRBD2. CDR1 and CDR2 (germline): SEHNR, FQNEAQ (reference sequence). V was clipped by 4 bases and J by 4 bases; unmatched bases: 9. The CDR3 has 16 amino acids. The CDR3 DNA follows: TGTGCCAGCAGCTCCCTTCTAGCGGGAGGCCAATACGAGCAGTACTTC. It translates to CASSSLLAGGQYEQYF.

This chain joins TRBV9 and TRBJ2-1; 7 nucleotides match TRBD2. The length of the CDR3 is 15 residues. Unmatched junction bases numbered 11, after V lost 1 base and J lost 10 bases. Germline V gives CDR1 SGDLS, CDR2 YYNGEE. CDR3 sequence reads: CASSVSLADSREQFF. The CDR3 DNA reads TGTGCCAGCAGCGTAAGCCTAGCGGACTCTAGAGAGCAGTTCTTC.